The clone carrying this T cell receptor (beta chain) was recorded once. The antigen is undetermined. The source material, RNA transcripts, was used to amplify TCR beta CDR3 regions. The primer set for the first-round RT-PCR of the TCR CDR3 was HTBI. TCRdb fed the multiplex PCR reads into MiXCR, producing one record per CDR3 protein. The sample comprises 450,000 to 700,000 distinct CDR3 sequences, around 42% of which are singletons, and around 20% rests with the top ten. This sample was taken from a study of T cells in Graves' hyperthyroidism and ophthalmopathy. Overall study findings and caveats: Before onset, ophthalmopathy was predicted by the model a median roughly 6.4 months earlier. The majority of expanded thyroid clonotypes above 0.001 also appeared in blood.

Investigators excluded patients with uncontrolled infection, other autoimmune disease, pregnancy or lactation. The V gene's germline CDR1 is LGHDT and CDR2 YNNKEL (reference sequence). The CDR3 spans 17 residues. After removal of 5 bases from V and 5 bases from J, the junction contained 16 bases not matched to a gene. This chain connects TRBV3-1 to TRBJ2-5; 8 bases align to TRBD2. Sequencing was carried out using peripheral blood or thyroid tissue (not recorded which). This sequence was found in an adult woman with Graves' disease, either hyperthyroidism or ophthalmopathy (not recorded which). The CDR3 DNA follows: TGTGCCAGCAGCTTATCCGGGAGGGACTTAAAGAGTGAGACCCAGTACTTC. Protein sequence: CASSLSGRDLKSETQYF.